The clone carrying this TCR beta chain appeared many times. The antigen is not known. The CDR3 consists of 12 residues. The V gene lost 5 bases and the J gene lost 10 bases, with 9 bases spanning the gap. CDR1 is SGHVS and CDR2 is FQNEAQ in the germline V gene. Unique molecular identifiers were incorporated when the TCRbeta library was constructed. TCRdb ran MiXCR on the PCR reads and lists one entry per CDR3 protein. The table records around 29,000 distinct CDR3 sequences, roughly 6% of them present only once. The source of the sample is a study of T-cell reconstitution after alpha-beta-depleted transplantation in children. Study findings and constraints: In some patients, recipient T cells and intrathymic progenitors surviving conditioning explained high day-60 diversity. At one year after transplant, newly produced T cells mostly accounted for T-cell counts and diversity.

This sample comprised PBMCs, mostly from graft donor cells, obtained 180 days after TCRalphabeta/CD19-depleted stem cell transplant. This rearrangement joins TRBV7-8 to TRBJ1-6; D not resolved. This clonotype was obtained from a male patient between 5 and 17 years old who had a stem cell transplant for acute myeloid leukemia, so the T cells may come from the graft donor. As DNA, the CDR3 is TGTGCCAGCAGCGATCTCCGGTCACCCCTCCACTTT. Its protein product is CASSDLRSPLHF.